A selection of T cell receptor beta chains follows, all from one sample in a study of early T cells in non-severe SARS-CoV-2 infection. A single record per CDR3 protein comes from TCRdb applying MiXCR to the 5' RACE reads. The table has about 50,000 distinct CDR3 sequences, roughly 15% seen once. Source: whole blood, taken at baseline. These receptor sequences come from an adult who was a healthcare worker with PCR-confirmed SARS-CoV-2 infection or an uninfected control (not recorded which). Both conserved end residues are part of each CDR3. The D gene is left open where the match is weak. A row's size may be missing; if present it is once, few, many or a size class.

v_gene	d_gene	j_gene	abundance	len	CDR3aa	CDR3nt
TRBV19	.	TRBJ2-3	.	14	CASSISTATDTQYF	TGTGCCAGTAGTATAAGTACAGCCACAGATACGCAGTATTTT
TRBV19	TRBD2	TRBJ2-1	few	14	CASTLAGGSNEQFF	TGTGCCAGTACCCTAGCGGGAGGGAGCAATGAGCAGTTCTTC
TRBV20-1	TRBD2	TRBJ2-3	many	18	CSARDLSHPSGNGDTQYF	TGCAGTGCTAGGGACCTCTCCCACCCTAGCGGGAACGGAGATACGCAGTATTTT
TRBV27	.	TRBJ1-2	.	15	CASSFSGTPYYGYTF	TGTGCCAGCAGTTTCTCCGGGACCCCCTACTATGGCTACACCTTC
TRBV20-1	.	TRBJ2-1	many	15	CSAPSLAGSINEQFF	TGCAGTGCTCCATCCCTGGCGGGCTCTATCAATGAGCAGTTCTTC
TRBV20-1	.	TRBJ2-7	few	13	CSASNTGQLEQYF	TGCAGTGCCTCAAACACGGGGCAGCTCGAGCAGTACTTC
TRBV28	.	TRBJ1-5	many	13	CASTFGPNQPQHF	TGTGCCAGCACCTTTGGCCCCAATCAGCCCCAGCATTTT
TRBV5-4	TRBD2	TRBJ2-1	.	14	CASSLDLAGDEQFF	TGTGCCAGCAGCTTGGATCTAGCGGGGGATGAGCAGTTCTTC
TRBV28	.	TRBJ2-7	.	13	CASSSTGVEEQYF	TGTGCCAGCAGTTCTACCGGGGTAGAAGAGCAGTACTTC
TRBV3-1	TRBD2	TRBJ2-1	.	14	CASSLRGGPNEQFF	TGTGCCAGCAGCCTGCGGGGGGGCCCCAATGAGCAGTTCTTC
TRBV5-6	.	TRBJ2-5	.	15	CASSSLARGGETQYF	TGTGCCAGCAGCTCTTTAGCGAGAGGTGGAGAGACCCAGTACTTC
TRBV7-2	.	TRBJ2-7	few	15	CASSLAEEGVEWEYF	TGTGCCAGCAGCTTAGCGGAGGAGGGGGTCGAGTGGGAGTACTTC
TRBV21-1	.	TRBJ1-2	few	14	CASSNWDRDYGYTF	TGTGCCAGCAGCAACTGGGACAGGGATTATGGCTACACCTTC
TRBV20-1	.	TRBJ2-5	few	12	CSATAHLETQYF	TGCAGTGCAACCGCCCATTTAGAGACCCAGTACTTC
TRBV29-1	.	TRBJ1-1	.	11	CSVDMGTEAFF	TGCAGCGTTGACATGGGCACTGAAGCTTTCTTT
TRBV7-2	.	TRBJ1-3	.	15	CASSPDSRSGNTIYF	TGTGCCAGCAGCCCCGACAGCCGCTCTGGAAACACCATATATTTT
TRBV12-3/TRBV12-4	.	TRBJ2-7	few	13	CASSLRQVGEQYF	TGTGCCAGCAGTTTAAGACAGGTTGGTGAGCAGTACTTC
TRBV12-3/TRBV12-4	.	TRBJ2-4	few	17	CASSFPGGGLAKNIQYF	TGTGCCAGCAGTTTCCCAGGAGGGGGTTTAGCCAAAAACATTCAGTACTTC
TRBV20-1	.	TRBJ2-3	many	15	CSARVPGLSTDTQYF	TGCAGTGCTAGAGTCCCGGGACTTAGCACAGATACGCAGTATTTT
TRBV20-1	TRBD2	TRBJ2-7	.	14	CSARVAGVKSEQYF	TGCAGTGCTCGGGTGGCGGGAGTGAAGAGCGAGCAGTACTTC
TRBV11-3	.	TRBJ2-2	.	14	CASSLFKDTGELFF	TGTGCCAGCAGCTTGTTCAAGGACACCGGGGAGCTGTTTTTT
TRBV6-6	.	TRBJ1-5	.	16	CASSYDSSPDGQPQHF	TGTGCCAGCAGTTACGATTCGTCTCCCGACGGGCAGCCCCAGCATTTT
TRBV5-1	.	TRBJ2-7	few	15	CASSPPAGPRYEQYF	TGCGCCAGCAGCCCCCCCGCGGGGCCCCGCTACGAGCAGTACTTC
TRBV19	.	TRBJ1-1	few	12	CASRMGNTEAFF	TGTGCCAGTAGAATGGGAAACACTGAAGCTTTCTTT
TRBV6-6	.	TRBJ2-7	few	13	CASSFTKDYEQYF	TGTGCCAGCAGTTTTACAAAGGACTACGAGCAGTACTTC
TRBV7-2	.	TRBJ2-2	many	16	CASSLGGSGNTGELFF	TGTGCCAGCAGCTTAGGTGGTAGCGGGAACACCGGGGAGCTGTTTTTT
TRBV5-1	.	TRBJ2-7	many	11	CASSLGDEQYF	TGTGCCAGCAGCTTAGGCGACGAGCAGTACTTC
TRBV20-1	.	TRBJ2-7	few	13	CSARLRGRHEQYF	TGCAGTGCTAGATTACGGGGACGCCACGAGCAGTACTTC
TRBV2	.	TRBJ2-1	many	15	CASSGMGLRPNEQFF	TGTGCCAGCAGTGGGATGGGACTCCGCCCAAATGAGCAGTTCTTC
TRBV6-5	.	TRBJ2-2	.	15	CASSPAGVLAGELFF	TGTGCCAGCAGTCCTGCTGGGGTTTTGGCCGGGGAGCTGTTTTTT
TRBV28	TRBD1	TRBJ2-3	.	15	CASSPAGQVTDTQYF	TGTGCCAGCAGTCCCGCGGGACAGGTCACAGATACGCAGTATTTT
TRBV20-1	TRBD2	TRBJ2-3	.	16	CSARDEASGDTDTQYF	TGCAGTGCTAGAGATGAGGCTAGCGGGGACACAGATACGCAGTATTTT
TRBV5-1	.	TRBJ1-4	few	15	CASSFGIGENEKLFF	TGCGCCAGCAGCTTTGGTATAGGAGAGAATGAAAAACTGTTTTTT
TRBV20-1	TRBD1	TRBJ1-2	.	14	CSASPGQAYYGYTF	TGCAGTGCTAGTCCCGGACAGGCTTACTATGGCTACACCTTC
TRBV6-2/TRBV6-3	.	TRBJ1-5	few	12	CASSYREYNQHF	TGTGCCAGCAGTTACCGGGAATATAACCAGCATTTT
TRBV7-8	.	TRBJ1-6	many	15	CASSLSRGANSPLHF	TGTGCCAGCAGCTTATCTCGTGGGGCAAATTCACCCCTCCACTTT
TRBV29-1	TRBD2	TRBJ2-1	.	15	CSVEGDLAGGNEQFF	TGCAGCGTTGAAGGGGATCTAGCGGGAGGGAATGAGCAGTTCTTC
TRBV5-6	.	TRBJ2-7	many	13	CASSFWGAYEQYF	TGTGCCAGCAGCTTTTGGGGCGCCTACGAGCAGTACTTC
TRBV18	.	TRBJ1-4	.	13	CASSPPEMEKLFF	TGTGCCAGCTCACCACCGGAAATGGAAAAACTGTTTTTT
TRBV6-5	.	TRBJ2-7	.	12	CASSPTPGEQYF	TGTGCCAGCAGTCCAACTCCGGGGGAGCAGTACTTC
TRBV12-3/TRBV12-4	.	TRBJ1-2	few	12	CASSFGSYGYTF	TGTGCCAGCAGTTTCGGGTCCTATGGCTACACCTTC
TRBV6-6	.	TRBJ2-7	few	13	CASSSRLTYEQYF	TGTGCCAGCAGTTCACGACTAACCTACGAGCAGTACTTC
TRBV28	TRBD1	TRBJ1-5	.	15	CASSLGQGTDQPQHF	TGTGCCAGCAGCCTTGGACAGGGGACGGATCAGCCCCAGCATTTT
TRBV5-1	.	TRBJ2-2	.	14	CASSLGPAAGELFF	TGCGCCAGCAGCTTGGGACCTGCCGCCGGGGAGCTGTTTTTT
TRBV3-1	.	TRBJ2-3	.	17	CASSQRVGVISTDTQYF	TGTGCCAGCAGCCAGAGGGTTGGGGTCATCTCCACAGATACGCAGTATTTT
TRBV6-6	.	TRBJ2-7	.	11	CASSTVDRQYF	TGTGCCAGTTCGACAGTCGATCGGCAGTACTTC
TRBV12-3/TRBV12-4	.	TRBJ2-3	.	15	CASSYAPGRGDTQYF	TGTGCCAGCAGTTATGCTCCAGGGCGTGGAGATACGCAGTATTTT
TRBV20-1	TRBD1	TRBJ2-4	many	14	CSAMDRGSQGIQYF	TGCAGTGCCATGGACAGGGGGAGCCAAGGCATTCAGTACTTC
TRBV18	.	TRBJ2-3	few	15	CASSPSQLVRDTQYF	TGTGCCAGCTCACCGTCACAGCTAGTTCGGGATACGCAGTATTTT
TRBV28	TRBD1	TRBJ2-7	.	15	CASSFAGTGAYEQYF	TGTGCCAGCAGTTTCGCCGGGACAGGGGCCTACGAGCAGTACTTC
TRBV20-1	TRBD1	TRBJ1-2	.	14	CSASPPGGKDGYTF	TGCAGTGCTTCTCCCCCAGGGGGAAAGGATGGCTACACCTTC
TRBV7-7	.	TRBJ2-1	few	13	CASSLSLGEPKFF	TGTGCTAGCAGCTTGAGTCTCGGGGAGCCAAAGTTCTTC